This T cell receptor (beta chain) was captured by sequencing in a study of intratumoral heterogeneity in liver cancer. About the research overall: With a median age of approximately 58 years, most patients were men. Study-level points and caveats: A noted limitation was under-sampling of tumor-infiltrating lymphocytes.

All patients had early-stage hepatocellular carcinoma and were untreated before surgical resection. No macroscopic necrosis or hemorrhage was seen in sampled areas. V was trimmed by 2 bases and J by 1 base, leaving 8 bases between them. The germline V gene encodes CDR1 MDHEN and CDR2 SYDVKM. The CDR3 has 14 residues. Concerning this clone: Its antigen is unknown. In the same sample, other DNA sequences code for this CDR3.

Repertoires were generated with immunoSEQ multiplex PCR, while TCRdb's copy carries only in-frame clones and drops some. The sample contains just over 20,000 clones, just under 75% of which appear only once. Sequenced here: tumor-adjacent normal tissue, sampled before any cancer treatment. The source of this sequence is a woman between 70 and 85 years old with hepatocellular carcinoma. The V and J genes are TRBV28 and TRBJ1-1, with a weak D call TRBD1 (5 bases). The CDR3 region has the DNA TGTGCCAGCAGTTTACGAGGACAGAACACTGAAGCTTTCTTT. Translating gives CASSLRGQNTEAFF.